This record covers a single T cell receptor beta chain. Its antigen is not known. The junction had 6 bases not matched to a gene; V was cut back by 6 bases and J by 6 bases. CDR1 and CDR2 from the germline V gene are MNHNY and SVGAGI (reference sequence). The CDR3 sequence is 14 residues long. Amplification used 60 Vbeta primers and 13 Jbeta primers. Produced via immunoSEQ multiplex PCR; TCRdb's table is partial and in-frame only. The sample has around 160,000 clones, about 77% seen once. The data were obtained in a study of cytomegalovirus exposure and HLA in healthy donors. General study findings and limits: By a later analysis, the bulk of CMV-associated TCR beta chains appeared HLA-restricted.

This chain connects TRBV6-6 to TRBJ2-7; 12 bases match TRBD2. Sequenced input: PBMCs. The receptor was isolated from a woman in her forties in good health and CMV-seropositive. Written as DNA, the CDR3 is TGTGCCAGCAGAACTAGCGGGGGGCCCGGCGAGCAGTACTTC. Its translation is CASRTSGGPGEQYF.